These T cell receptor beta chains were read from a single sample in a study of blood T cell repertoires in COVID-19. Repertoires were generated with immunoSEQ multiplex PCR, while TCRdb's copy carries only in-frame clones and drops some. The table shows about 240,000 clones, with about 85% occurring only once. Sequencing was carried out using peripheral blood. The source is a woman aged 55-75 years with active or convalescent COVID-19. CDR3s include the opening cysteine and the closing phenylalanine or tryptophan. D genes are given only for firm matches. Rows may omit the clone size; those that give it use once, few, many or a size class.

d_call	j_call	cdr3_length	clone_size	v_call	cdr3_nt	cdr3_aa
.	TRBJ1-5	13	.	TRBV19	TGTGCCAGTAGTCTACAGGCGGATCAGCCCCAGCATTTT	CASSLQADQPQHF
TRBD2	TRBJ2-1	14	.	TRBV12-5	TGTGCTAGTGGAGCAAGCGGGGGGCCTAGGGAGCAGTTCTTC	CASGASGGPREQFF
TRBD1	TRBJ1-1	13	.	TRBV5-1	TGCGCCAGCAGCTTGGAAACAGGGGGCATGGCTTTCTTT	CASSLETGGMAFF
TRBD1	TRBJ2-2	17	few	TRBV7-9	TGTGCCAGCAGCCTCACGACAGGGGGCTTGAACACCGGGGAGCTGTTTTTT	CASSLTTGGLNTGELFF
TRBD1	TRBJ1-5	16	.	TRBV27	TGTGCCAGCAGTTCTGGGGGACAGGGGGTCGGGCAGCCCCAGCATTTT	CASSSGGQGVGQPQHF
.	TRBJ2-7	14	.	TRBV18	TGTGCCAGCTCACCAGTTGGCTGGGCCGGCGAGCAGTACTTC	CASSPVGWAGEQYF
.	TRBJ2-1	13	.	TRBV30	TGTGCACTAGAAAACGTTACCGGCAGTGAGCAGTTCTTC	CALENVTGSEQFF
TRBD2	TRBJ2-1	16	.	TRBV7-3	TGTGCCAGCAGCTTACGGGCGGGAGGGGCCTACAATGAGCAGTTCTTC	CASSLRAGGAYNEQFF
.	TRBJ2-1	15	once	TRBV19	TGTGCCAGTAGGCCACGGGGTAGGGCCTACAATGAGCAGTTCTTC	CASRPRGRAYNEQFF
.	TRBJ2-7	14	.	TRBV9	TGTGCCAGCAGCGTCGATGGTACGGGATTTGTGCAGTACTTC	CASSVDGTGFVQYF
TRBD2	TRBJ2-1	17	.	TRBV11-2	TGTGCCAGCAGCTTTCCCGGGACTAGCAGCTCCTACAATGAGCAGTTCTTC	CASSFPGTSSSYNEQFF
.	TRBJ2-5	15	.	TRBV5-1	TGCGCCAGCAGCTTGGCGGGCGGGAAGCAAGAGACCCAGTACTTC	CASSLAGGKQETQYF
.	TRBJ2-1	16	.	TRBV15	TGTGCCACCAGCGCATCCCGTGGCAGGGGTTTCAATGAGCAGTTCTTC	CATSASRGRGFNEQFF
TRBD2	TRBJ2-5	15	.	TRBV15	TGTGCCACCAGCAGAGATCCGGCGGGGGAGGAGACCCAGTACTTC	CATSRDPAGEETQYF
.	TRBJ1-1	13	once	TRBV19	TGTGCCAGTAGGACTACGAGGGACACTGAAGCTTTCTTT	CASRTTRDTEAFF
TRBD1	TRBJ1-5	16	.	TRBV18	TGTGCCAGCTCACCCTCCCCCGGGACAGGGGGTCAGCCCCAGCATTTT	CASSPSPGTGGQPQHF
TRBD1	TRBJ1-2	16	.	TRBV5-6	TGTGCCAGCAGCTGGGGTACCGGGACAGGGTTGTCGGGCTACACCTTC	CASSWGTGTGLSGYTF
TRBD2	TRBJ2-7	16	.	TRBV11-3	TGTGCCAGCAGCCTCATAGCGGGAGGGTTATCCTACGAGCAGTACTTC	CASSLIAGGLSYEQYF
.	TRBJ1-2	12	.	TRBV30	TGTGCCTGGAGTGTACGCACTAATGGCTACACCTTC	CAWSVRTNGYTF
TRBD1	TRBJ2-2	16	.	TRBV19	TGTGCCAGTAGTATAGGCAGGACAGGGGGGACCGGGGAGCTGTTTTTT	CASSIGRTGGTGELFF
.	TRBJ1-6	17	once	TRBV5-4	TGTGCCAGCAGCCTGACCCCGGGTTCCTCCTATAATTCACCCCTCCACTTT	CASSLTPGSSYNSPLHF
TRBD2	TRBJ2-3	19	.	TRBV5-8	TGTGCCAGCAGTTTCACCGGGACTAGCGGGGGGGGAAGCACAGATACGCAGTATTTT	CASSFTGTSGGGSTDTQYF